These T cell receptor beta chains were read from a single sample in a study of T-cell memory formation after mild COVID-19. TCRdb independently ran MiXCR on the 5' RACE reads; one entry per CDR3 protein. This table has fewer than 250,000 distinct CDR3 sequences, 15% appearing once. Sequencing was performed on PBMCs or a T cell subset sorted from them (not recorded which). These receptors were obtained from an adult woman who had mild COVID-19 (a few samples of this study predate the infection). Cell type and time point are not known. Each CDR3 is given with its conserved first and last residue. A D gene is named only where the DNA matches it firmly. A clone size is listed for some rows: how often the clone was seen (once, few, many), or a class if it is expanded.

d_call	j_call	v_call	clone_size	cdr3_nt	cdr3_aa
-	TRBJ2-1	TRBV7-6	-	TGTGCCAGCAGCTCCCACTCCTCAGGGCAGTTCTTC	CASSSHSSGQFF
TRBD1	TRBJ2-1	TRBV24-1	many	TGTGCCACCAGTGTTAGGACAGGGTTCCGGAATGAGCAGTTCTTC	CATSVRTGFRNEQFF
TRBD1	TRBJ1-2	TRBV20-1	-	TGCAGTGCTTTGGGCCGAGGGGGCCTCGATGGCTACACCTTC	CSALGRGGLDGYTF
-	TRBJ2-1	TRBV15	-	TGTGCCACCAGAACATCCAGGGAATCTAAACGCGGTGAGCAGTTCTTC	CATRTSRESKRGEQFF
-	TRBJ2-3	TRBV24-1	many	TGTGCCACCAGTGATCGAGGGAGGGGGAGCACAGATACGCAGTATTTT	CATSDRGRGSTDTQYF
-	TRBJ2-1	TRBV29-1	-	TGCAGCGCGGAGGGGGGGGAGGGCCATTTAAATGAGCAGTTCTTC	CSAEGGEGHLNEQFF
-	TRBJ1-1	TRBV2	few	TGTGCCAGCAGTGACGATGCGGGAACCACTGAAGCTTTCTTT	CASSDDAGTTEAFF
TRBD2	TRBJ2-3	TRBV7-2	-	TGTGCCAGCAGCTCGGGACTAGCGGGGGGAAGAACTAGCACAGATACGCAGTATTTT	CASSSGLAGGRTSTDTQYF
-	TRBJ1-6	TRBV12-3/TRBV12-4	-	TGTGCCAGCAGGCAGCTCTATAATTCACCCCTCCACTTT	CASRQLYNSPLHF
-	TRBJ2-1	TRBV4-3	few	TGCGCCAGCAGCCAAGATCAAAAGGTAGGAAGGAATGAGCAGTTCTTC	CASSQDQKVGRNEQFF
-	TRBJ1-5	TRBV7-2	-	TGTGCCAGCAGCTTAGTGGCGTCAGGGACGCAGCCCCAGCATTTT	CASSLVASGTQPQHF
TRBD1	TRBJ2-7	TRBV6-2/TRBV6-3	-	TGTGCCAGCAGGCGGACAGGGCGGGACCACGAGCAGTACTTC	CASRRTGRDHEQYF
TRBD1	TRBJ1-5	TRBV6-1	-	TGTGCCAGCAGCGTGGACAGGGTTAGCAATCAGCCCCAGCATTTT	CASSVDRVSNQPQHF
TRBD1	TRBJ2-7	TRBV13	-	TGTGCCAGCAGCAGGGGGCGAGACGAGCAGTACTTC	CASSRGRDEQYF
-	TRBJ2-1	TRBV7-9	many	TGTGCCAGCAGCCCGGTGACTCGGGGGGAGCAGTTCTTC	CASSPVTRGEQFF
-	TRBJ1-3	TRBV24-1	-	TGTGCCACCAGTGATTTGGTGGGGAGAGGAAACACCATATATTTT	CATSDLVGRGNTIYF
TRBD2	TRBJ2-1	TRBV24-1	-	TGTGCCACCAGTGGGTCATTTGGGACTAGCTACAATGAGCAGTTCTTC	CATSGSFGTSYNEQFF
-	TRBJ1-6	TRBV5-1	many	TGCGCCAGCAGCTTGGCGGCAGGGAATACTTCACCCCTCCACTTT	CASSLAAGNTSPLHF
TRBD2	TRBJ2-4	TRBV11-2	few	TGTGCCAGCAGCTTACAGGGTCTAGCGGGAAAAAACATTCAGTACTTC	CASSLQGLAGKNIQYF
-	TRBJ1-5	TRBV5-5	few	TGTGCCAGCAGCCCCCTGGGAGGGGATAGCAATCAGCCCCAGCATTTT	CASSPLGGDSNQPQHF
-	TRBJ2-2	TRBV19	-	TGTGCCAGTAGCACGAACCCCGGGGAGCTGTTTTTT	CASSTNPGELFF
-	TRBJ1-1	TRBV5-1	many	TGCGCCAGCAGCTCGGACGGATTGAACACTGAAGCTTTCTTT	CASSSDGLNTEAFF
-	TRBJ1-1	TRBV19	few	TGTGCCAGTACCTTCAGGGGTTCAGCCACTGAAGCTTTCTTT	CASTFRGSATEAFF
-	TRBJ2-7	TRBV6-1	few	TGTGCCAGCAAGCCCAAACCTTACGAGCAGTACTTC	CASKPKPYEQYF
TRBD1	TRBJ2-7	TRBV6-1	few	TGTGCCAGCAGTGAACCGGGACAGGTTACCTACGAGCAGTACTTC	CASSEPGQVTYEQYF
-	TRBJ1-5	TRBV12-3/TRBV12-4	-	TGTGCCAGCACCGTCGAGGGTCAGCCCCAGCATTTT	CASTVEGQPQHF
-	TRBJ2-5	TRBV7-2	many	TGTGCCAGCACCCGGCCGGCCGGCAACCAAGAGACCCAGTACTTC	CASTRPAGNQETQYF
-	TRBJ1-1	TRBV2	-	TGTGCCAGCAGGGCGGGGGCGCAGATCACTGAAGCTTTCTTT	CASRAGAQITEAFF
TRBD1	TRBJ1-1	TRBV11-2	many	TGTGCCAGCAGCCCCCGGGACAGGAACACTGAAGCTTTCTTT	CASSPRDRNTEAFF
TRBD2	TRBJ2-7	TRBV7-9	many	TGTGCCACCCTGTCTAGCGGGAGCTACGAGCAGTACTTC	CATLSSGSYEQYF
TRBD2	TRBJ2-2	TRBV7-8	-	TGTGCCAGCAGCCACCGGGAGGTCGCCGGGGAGCTGTTTTTT	CASSHREVAGELFF
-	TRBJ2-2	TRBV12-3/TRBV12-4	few	TGTGCCAGCAGTTTACAGGAGAACACCGGGGAGCTGTTTTTT	CASSLQENTGELFF
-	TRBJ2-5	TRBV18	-	TGTGCCAGCTCAAACGACCTCGGGGAGACCCAGTACTTC	CASSNDLGETQYF
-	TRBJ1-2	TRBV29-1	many	TGCAGCGTTGCTCGGGACACATTGAACTATGGCTACACCTTC	CSVARDTLNYGYTF
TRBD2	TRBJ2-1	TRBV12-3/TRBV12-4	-	TGTGCCAGCAGTTTAAGAACTAGCGGGATCCACAATGAGCAGTTCTTC	CASSLRTSGIHNEQFF
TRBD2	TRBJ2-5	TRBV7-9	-	TGTGCCAGCAGCCCCCTCCTCGGACTAGATTCCCAGTACTTC	CASSPLLGLDSQYF
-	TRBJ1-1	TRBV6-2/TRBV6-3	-	TGTGCCAGCAGTTACTCCTTGGTAGGGAACACTGAAGCTTTCTTT	CASSYSLVGNTEAFF
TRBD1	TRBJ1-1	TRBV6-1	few	TGTGCCAGCAGCGTGACAGGGACCACTGAAGCTTTCTTT	CASSVTGTTEAFF
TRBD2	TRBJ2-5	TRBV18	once	TGTGCCAGCTCCCCTGGACTAGCGGGAGCCGGGGAGACCCAGTACTTC	CASSPGLAGAGETQYF
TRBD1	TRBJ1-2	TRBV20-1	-	TGCAGTGCTAGAGATCCGCGACAGGGGGGTGGCTACACCTTC	CSARDPRQGGGYTF
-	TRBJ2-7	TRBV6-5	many	TGTGCCAGCGGGCCTACCTCGGGGGCCCTGATCCGCGAGCAGTACTTC	CASGPTSGALIREQYF
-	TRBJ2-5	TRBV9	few	TGTGCCAGCAGCGTAGGAGCGAGTAGTAGGGCCCCGGAGACCCAGTACTTC	CASSVGASSRAPETQYF
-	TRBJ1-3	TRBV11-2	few	TGTGCCAGCAGCTCACAGGGAAACACCATATATTTT	CASSSQGNTIYF
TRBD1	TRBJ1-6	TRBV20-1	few	TGCAGTGCTAGGACAGGGCCATCCTATAATTCACCCCTCCACTTT	CSARTGPSYNSPLHF
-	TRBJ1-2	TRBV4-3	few	TGCGCCAGCAGCCCAAGGGCCGGCGGGGACTATGGCTACACCTTC	CASSPRAGGDYGYTF
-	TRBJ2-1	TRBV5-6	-	TGTGCCAGCAGCTTGGGGACTTTCAATGAGCAGTTCTTC	CASSLGTFNEQFF
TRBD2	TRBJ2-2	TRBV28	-	TGTGCCACCCTAGCGGGAGGGCCGATCGGGGAGCTGTTTTTT	CATLAGGPIGELFF
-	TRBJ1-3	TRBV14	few	TGTGCCAGCAGCCAAGTTGGAAACACCATATATTTT	CASSQVGNTIYF
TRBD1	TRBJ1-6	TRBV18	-	TGTGCCAGCTCACCGGACAGGGGATCCTCACCCCTCCACTTT	CASSPDRGSSPLHF
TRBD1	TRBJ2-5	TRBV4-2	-	TGTGCCAGCAGCCAAGATCACGGGGACAGCGCTGAGACCCAGTACTTC	CASSQDHGDSAETQYF
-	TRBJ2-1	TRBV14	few	TGTGCCAGCAGCCAACCCCGACGGGGGGCTCGTAGGAACAATGAGCAGTTCTTC	CASSQPRRGARRNNEQFF
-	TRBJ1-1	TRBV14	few	TGTGCCAGCAGCCAAGAACAGTACTTGAACACTGAAGCTTTCTTT	CASSQEQYLNTEAFF
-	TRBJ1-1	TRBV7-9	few	TGTGCCAGCAGCCCAGGTTTAAAGAACACTGAAGCTTTCTTT	CASSPGLKNTEAFF
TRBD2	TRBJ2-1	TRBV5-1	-	TGCGCCAGCAGCGGACGAACGGGGGGACTATACAATGAGCAGTTCTTC	CASSGRTGGLYNEQFF
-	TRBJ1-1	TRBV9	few	TGTGCCAGCAGCGCCCAGGCTCGGGATACTGAAGCTTTCTTT	CASSAQARDTEAFF
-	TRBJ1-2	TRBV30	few	TGTGCCTGGAGCGGAAAACGGGCAGGAGGCTACACCTTC	CAWSGKRAGGYTF